This TCR beta chain was identified during a study of neurological immune-mediated disorders (dated by TCRdb to about 2019). Notes on the research overall: Among the 34 multiple sclerosis patients, relapsing-remitting MS accounted for 31 and secondary progressive MS accounted for 3. The study compared peripheral blood TCR-beta repertoires of HTLV-I-associated myelopathy (HAM/TSP) patients, multiple sclerosis patients and healthy controls using UMI-based sequencing. Alongside PBMC samples, the set of about 100 TCR-beta libraries contained longitudinal samples, technical triplicates, and paired CD4+ and CD8+ T-cell subsets that had been sorted. The cohort included 68 subjects: about 14 with HAM/TSP, some 35 with multiple sclerosis, and roughly 20 healthy controls.

For the unsorted PBMC libraries, 2 million PBMCs were stored in RNAlater at -80 degrees C until RNA extraction and were used to generate the libraries. The multiple sclerosis patients were enrolled in a US clinical protocol that used magnetic resonance imaging to evaluate disease progression. PBMCs were separated from peripheral blood using Ficoll-Hypaque density gradient centrifugation and then cryopreserved in liquid nitrogen. There are many counts of this clonotype. Its specific antigen is unknown. There are no base qualities to consult, and no much larger clone falls within one base. The CDR3 runs 13 amino acids, cysteine and phenylalanine included. The kept DNA is CDR3 alone, 39 bases in frame from the first base. Trimming takes 10 bases off V and 5 bases off J; junction bases not matched to a gene: 7. Results the study describes overall, beyond this receptor: Expanded clones from different subjects shared no identical CDR3 amino acid sequences, which suggests that TCR-beta repertoires were private in all groups. In phylogenetic analysis, the repertoires of 18 of 34 MS patients grouped into a cluster of related CDR3 sequences, which suggests a possible signature at the repertoire level. The MS cluster showed no association with clinical or MRI features, and the authors stated that larger cohorts are needed. TCR clonal expansion was highest in HAM/TSP patients and lowest in MS patients, with MS patients falling below even healthy controls.

To synthesize cDNA, template-switch 5'RACE was performed with a primer carrying a 10-nucleotide random unique molecular identifier so that each TCR transcript was tagged. Every sequencing run covered 15-18 subjects and yielded more than 160 million TCR-beta sequences. The RNeasy kit was used for extraction of total RNA. The KAPA Real-time Library Amplification kit was used to amplify TCR-beta VDJ regions with primers targeting the TCR constant region and the 5'RACE anchor. Sample indexes and Illumina adaptors were added in a first PCR, and a second PCR then increased library yield. After Ampure bead purification, the roughly 650 bp TCR product was size-selected on a 2% E-gel SizeSelection system. Before pooling, library quality was assessed on a Bioanalyzer, concentration was determined with Qubit, and library quantification was performed with the Kapa Library Quantification kit. Libraries were sequenced paired-end 2 x 150 bp on an Illumina HiSeq 2500. To increase sequence diversity, roughly 24-32% phiX was spiked into each library pool. In the original analysis: The quality-filtered reads were processed with the UMI-based MiGEC pipeline, whose error correction step removed more than 90% of the raw TCR sequences. VDJ genes were aligned to IMGT germline references, and clonotypes were defined by unique CDR3 amino acid sequence plus V-J genes. Clonal expansion, Shannon diversity and CDR3 relatedness were evaluated with VDJtools (CalcPairwiseDistances, ClusterSamples), while phylogenetic trees were built in CLCbio workbench. Expanded clones were defined as having at least 8 unique UMIs, based on coefficient-of-variation modelling across technical triplicates. TCRdb reworked the public reads: Q25 trimming with fastp, MiXCR clone assembly, productive beta chains retained. Every entry covers one CDR3 protein and lists the most common genes and DNA from its rows. TCRdb's processing, not the authors', yielded these V and J calls. The sample data list 39,000 or so distinct CDR3 sequences, and about 2.5% of these were observed just once. The ten most abundant clones make up about 12% of the sample.

Here the chain combines TRBV12-3 or TRBV12-4 and TRBJ2-2; TRBD1 lines up with 7 middle nucleotides. This receptor was obtained from a young man with multiple sclerosis. Source material: PBMCs. CDR3 region: CATEGGRTGELFF. The sequenced DNA: TGTGCCACCGAAGGGGGCCGGACCGGGGAGCTGTTTTTT.